The 24 T cell receptor beta chains below all came from one sample that was sequenced in a study of Graves' ophthalmopathy and Graves' hyperthyroidism. From RNA, the CDR3 regions of TCR beta chains were amplified and sequenced. Second-round multiplex PCR came after a first-round RT-PCR that employed HTBI primers. Each CDR3 protein is one row after TCRdb ran MiXCR on the multiplex PCR reads. The repertoire holds 200,000 to 250,000 distinct CDR3 sequences, with around 42% as singletons. Sample: peripheral blood. Every receptor here comes from an adult man with Graves' ophthalmopathy.

This clonotype has only a few counts. The J gene is TRBJ1-1, the V gene TRBV10-3, with D possibly matching TRBD1 (5 bases). This CDR3 region has 15 residues. Germline lookup yields CDR1 ENHRY and CDR2 SYGVKD. V gave up 0 bases and J gave up 1 base, with 9 bases separating them. CDR3 amino acids: CAISESQGANTEAFF. The CDR3 DNA is TGTGCCATCAGTGAGTCTCAGGGCGCGAACACTGAAGCTTTCTTT.

This clonotype showed up many times. The V and J genes are TRBV7-2 and TRBJ2-7; D possibly corresponds to TRBD2 (5 bases). V was pared by 3 bases and J by 1 base, with 13 bases between. The CDR3 has 15 amino acids. Germline V CDR1 and CDR2: SGHTA, FQGNSA. CDR3 protein: CASSFSPGMSYEQYF. In DNA, the CDR3 is TGTGCCAGCAGCTTTAGTCCGGGGATGTCCTACGAGCAGTACTTC.

The CDR3 reads CASSIGRTYEQYF. In DNA form, the CDR3 reads TGTGCCAGTAGTATTGGACGGACCTACGAGCAGTACTTC. The chain recombines TRBV19 with TRBJ2-7, with D unclear. This CDR3 contains 13 residues. With 3 bases removed from V and 2 bases from J, the gap between germline ends came to 8 bases. The germline gives CDR1 LNHDA, CDR2 SQIVND (reference sequence).

This clonotype was picked up a small number of times. The V call is TRBV5-1, the J call TRBJ2-6; 11 bases are shared with TRBD2. This CDR3 is 16 amino acids long. J gave up 2 bases and V 3 bases, and 1 base lay outside the gene matches. Germline V lookup: CDR1 SGHRS, CDR2 YFSETQ. DNA for the CDR3: TGCGCCAGCAGCTCACTAGCGGGAGCTGGGGCCAACGTCCTGACTTTC. It is translated as CASSSLAGAGANVLTF. Drawing the rest from reference TRBV5-1 and TRBJ2-6, the complete variable domain is KAGVTQTPRYLIKTRGQQVTLSCSPISGHRSVSWYQQTPGQGLQFLFEYFSETQRNKGNFPGRFSGRQFSNSRSEMNVSTLELGDSALYLCASSSLAGAGANVLTFGAGSRLTVL.

The sample holds a few counts of this clonotype. V is TRBV2 and J is TRBJ2-7; 10 bases map to TRBD1. Germline V CDR1 and CDR2: SNHLY, FYNNEI. The CDR3 sequence is 15 residues long. The V gene end was trimmed by 6 bases and the J gene end by 3 bases; junction bases not matched to a gene: 8. The CDR3 protein is CASRGDRGRDYEQYF. DNA of the CDR3: TGTGCCAGCAGGGGAGACAGGGGGCGAGACTACGAGCAGTACTTC.

The J gene is TRBJ2-5, the V gene TRBV11-2; D is uncertain. With 1 base removed from V and 5 bases from J, the gap between germline ends came to 8 bases. The germline CDR1 and CDR2 sequences are SGHAT and FQNNGV. The CDR3 has 13 residues. The CDR3 loop reads CASSLAPAETQYF. CDR3 bases: TGTGCCAGCAGCTTAGCCCCGGCGGAGACCCAGTACTTC.

For this clonotype: A read error may produce the germline difference seen at one junction end. The chain joins TRBV19 to TRBJ1-1, with a weak D call TRBD1 (6 bases). The CDR3 is made up of 16 amino acids. Germline loops: CDR1 LNHDA, CDR2 SQIVND (reference sequence). In nucleotides, the CDR3 is TGCGCCAGCAGCCAAGATGTCGGCAGGGGGAACACTGAAGCTTTCTTT. This translates into CASSQDVGRGNTEAFF.

The CDR3 DNA follows: TGTGCCAGCAGTAGGGCAGCTAAAACTTCACCCCTCCACTTT. Amino acids: CASSRAAKTSPLHF. This chain links TRBV7-3 with TRBJ1-6; no reliable D call. V lost 6 bases to trimming and J lost 9 bases, with 15 bases between them. The CDR3 is 14 residues long. CDR1 and CDR2 from the germline V gene are SGHTA and FQGTGA. Full variable domain (remainder filled in from reference TRBV7-3 and TRBJ1-6): GAGVSQTPSNKVTEKGKYVELRCDPISGHTALYWYRQSLGQGPEFLIYFQGTGAADDSGLPNDRFFAVRPEGSVSTLKIQRTERGDSAVYLCASSRAAKTSPLHFGNGTRLTVT.

The CDR3 is CSAAAGQDYGYTF. CDR3 nucleotides: TGCAGCGCCGCCGCGGGACAGGATTATGGCTACACCTTC. This rearrangement joins TRBV29-1 to TRBJ1-2, with 8 positions matching TRBD1. Germline trimming cut 7 bases from V and 5 bases from J; bases unmatched to any gene: 9. Germline CDR1 is SQVTM and CDR2 is ANQGSEA. The CDR3 loop spans 13 amino acids.

The CDR3 DNA sequence: TGTGCCAGCAATTTTGTTCGGTTTGTAGCGGACCAAGAGACCCAGTACTTC. Translated, it gives CASNFVRFVADQETQYF. The chain carries TRBV25-1 and TRBJ2-5, with a tentative D call TRBD2 (6 bases). The CDR3 covers 17 residues. Germline CDR1 MGHDK, CDR2 SYGVNS. The ends were cut back, 7 bases at V and 0 bases at J, with 21 bases in the middle.

The chain joins TRBV29-1 to TRBJ1-1, with 7 bases identical to TRBD1. The CDR3 spans 13 residues. The ends lost 8 bases at V and 4 bases at J; junction bases unmatched: 10. The V gene's germline CDR1 is SQVTM and CDR2 ANQGSEA. The CDR3 DNA follows: TGCAGCTTGGAAGGGGGCGAGGGCACTGAAGCTTTCTTT. Its protein is CSLEGGEGTEAFF.

The chain joins TRBV6-5 to TRBJ1-1; D uncertain. V gave up 5 bases and J gave up 0 bases, with 7 bases separating them. CDR1 is MNHEY and CDR2 is SVGAGI in the germline V gene. This CDR3 region has 13 residues. The DNA of the CDR3 is TGTGCCAGCAGTATTAAAATGAACACTGAAGCTTTCTTT. This translates into CASSIKMNTEAFF.

Of note for this clonotype: One base away lies a much larger clone, so this may be a sequencing read error. The chain uses TRBV7-6 and TRBJ1-1, with 7 bases identical to TRBD1. Germline V lookup: CDR1 SGHVS, CDR2 FNYEAQ. J was trimmed by 4 bases and V by 6 bases; bases with no gene match: 14. The CDR3 totals 16 residues. The chain's CDR3 is CASSQPPGTASTEAFF. CDR3 coding DNA: TGTGCCAGCAGTCAACCCCCCGGGACAGCGAGCACTGAAGCTTTCTTT.

A few counts support this clonotype. The chain joins TRBV12-3 or TRBV12-4 to TRBJ2-2, with 11 positions matching TRBD1. V shed 6 bases, J shed 5 bases, and the junction held 5 bases outside the gene matches. The CDR3 has 15 amino acids. The DNA of the CDR3 is TGTGCCAGCAGGGAAGGGACAGGGGGGACCGGGGAGCTGTTTTTT. It specifies CASREGTGGTGELFF.

The chain couples TRBV5-4 to TRBJ1-3, with D perhaps TRBD1 (6 bases). Trimming left V 4 bases short and J 2 bases short, with 10 bases between. This CDR3 is 14 amino acids long. CDR1 and CDR2 from the germline V gene are SGHNT and YYREEE (reference sequence). The CDR3 nucleotides read TGTGCCAGCAGCCGGACAGCGACTGGAAACACCATATATTTT. Residues: CASSRTATGNTIYF. The full variable domain, completed using reference TRBV5-4 and TRBJ1-3, is ETGVTQSPTHLIKTRGQQVTLRCSSQSGHNTVSWYQQALGQGPQFIFQYYREEENGRGNFPPRFSGLQFPNYSSELNVNALELDDSALYLCASSRTATGNTIYFGEGSWLTVV.

This clonotype was recorded many times. The chain joins TRBV10-3 to TRBJ2-5, with D possibly being TRBD1 or TRBD2 (5 bases each). V was pared by 0 bases and J by 5 bases, with 16 bases between. Germline V lookup: CDR1 ENHRY, CDR2 SYGVKD. The CDR3 is made up of 16 amino acids. In DNA form, the CDR3 reads TGTGCCATCAGTGAGTCGACATACCGGGGCCGGGAGACCCAGTACTTC. It specifies CAISESTYRGRETQYF.

Only a few counts were recorded for this clonotype. The rearrangement joins TRBV9 to TRBJ1-6; TRBD1 agrees at 7 bases. The CDR3 covers 17 residues. V lost 5 bases to trimming and J lost 6 bases; unmatched junction nucleotides: 14. In germline, CDR1 is SGDLS, CDR2 YYNGEE. CDR3 in DNA: TGTGCCAGCAGTGAAACAGGGGCTCCCACTCCTAATTCACCCCTCCACTTT. Amino acids: CASSETGAPTPNSPLHF.

This clonotype was seen repeatedly, ten times or more. One end of the junction does not line up with germline, which may come from a read error. The chain joins TRBV5-1 to TRBJ1-5; no firm D call. Germline CDR1 SGHRS, CDR2 YFSETQ. The CDR3 has 13 amino acids. CDR3 protein: CASSLDSNQPQHF. CDR3 nucleotides: TGTGCCAGCAGCTTGGACAGCAATCAGCCCCAGCATTTT.

In the case of this clonotype: A read error may account for a junction end that differs from germline. The rearrangement uses TRBV14 and TRBJ2-7; TRBD2 might be the D (5 bases). This CDR3 contains 11 residues. CDR1 is SGHDN and CDR2 is FVKESK in the germline V gene. CDR3 coding DNA: TGTGCCAGCAGTCAAGCGGTCGAGCAGTACTTC. Translated: CASSQAVEQYF. The variable domain in full, with the rest retrieved from reference TRBV14 and TRBJ2-7, is EAGVTQFPSHSVIEKGQTVTLRCDPISGHDNLYWYRRVMGKEIKFLLHFVKESKQDESGMPNNRFLAERTGGTYSTLKVQPAELEDSGVYFCASSQAVEQYFGPGTRLTVT.

V usage is TRBV29-1 and J usage is TRBJ1-3; a possible D gene is TRBD1 (5 bases). With 0 bases removed from V and 0 bases from J, the gap between germline ends came to 12 bases. CDR3 length equals 16 residues. Per germline, CDR1 SQVTM and CDR2 ANQGSEA. CDR3 bases: TGCAGCGTTGAAGATCCCCGGGGCCGCTCTGGAAACACCATATATTTT. Its protein product is CSVEDPRGRSGNTIYF. Based on the CDR3 plus reference TRBV29-1 and TRBJ1-3, the full variable domain is SAVISQKPSRDICQRGTSLTIQCQVDSQVTMMFWYRQQPGQSLTLIATANQGSEATYESGFVIDKFPISRPNLTFSTLTVSNMSPEDSSIYLCSVEDPRGRSGNTIYFGEGSWLTVV.

This rearrangement joins TRBV2 to TRBJ1-1, with TRBD1 matching 9 bases. The germline V gene has CDR1 SNHLY and CDR2 FYNNEI. Unmatched junction bases numbered 8, after V lost 5 bases and J lost 4 bases. This CDR3 is built from 15 residues. For the CDR3, the DNA is TGTGCCAGCAGTCCCGGGACAGGGAAGGGCACTGAAGCTTTCTTT. It yields the protein CASSPGTGKGTEAFF.

V usage is TRBV4-1 and J usage is TRBJ1-5; D is uncertain. Germline V CDR1 and CDR2: MGHRA, YSYEKL. Trimming stripped 0 bases from V and 5 bases from J, with 2 bases between. CDR3 length: 12 residues. CDR3 nucleotide sequence: TGCGCCAGCAGCCAAGATTATCAGCCCCAGCATTTT. This codes for CASSQDYQPQHF.

This clonotype was seen at least ten times. The chain recombines TRBV15 with TRBJ1-5; the D is unclear. V was shortened by 4 bases and J by 2 bases, with 6 bases between the two germline ends. The CDR3 runs to 13 residues. Germline CDR1 LNHNV, CDR2 YYDKDF (reference sequence). The CDR3 reads CATSMEGNQPQHF. Written as DNA, the CDR3 is TGTGCCACCAGCATGGAGGGCAATCAGCCCCAGCATTTT.

The chain carries TRBV24-1 and TRBJ1-5; no reliable D call. The V gene lost 6 bases and the J gene lost 4 bases, with 6 bases spanning the gap. CDR1 is KGHDR, CDR2 SFDVKD, per germline. This CDR3 is built from 12 residues. CDR3 sequence (DNA): TGTGCCACCAGTCTAGAAAATCAGCCCCAGCATTTT. It is translated as CATSLENQPQHF.